This record looks at one T cell receptor beta chain sequence and its context. The data originate from a study of shared clonotypes between healthy human individuals. Terminally differentiated effector memory CD45RA+ cells were excluded from the naive CD8 cells, which were CD45RO-negative and positively selected for CCR7. Donors had no recently reported acute infections or vaccinations and were HIV-negative. Trimming removed 3 bases from V and 0 bases from J, with 9 bases in between. This CDR3 region has 14 residues. From germline, CDR1 is MNHEY and CDR2 SMNVEV (reference sequence). Profiling relied on immunoSEQ multiplex PCR, and the TCRdb table lists in-frame clones only, not all of them. The sample holds some 2,000,000 clones; roughly 95% are singletons and the top ten take 0.9% to 1.3%.

This receptor was taken from a young man in good health. V and J are TRBV27 and TRBJ2-7; D is ambiguous. The sample comprised naive CD8+ T cells sorted from blood. The CDR3 is CASSFGPSSYEQYF. The CDR3, as DNA: TGTGCCAGCAGTTTTGGTCCTAGCTCCTACGAGCAGTACTTC.